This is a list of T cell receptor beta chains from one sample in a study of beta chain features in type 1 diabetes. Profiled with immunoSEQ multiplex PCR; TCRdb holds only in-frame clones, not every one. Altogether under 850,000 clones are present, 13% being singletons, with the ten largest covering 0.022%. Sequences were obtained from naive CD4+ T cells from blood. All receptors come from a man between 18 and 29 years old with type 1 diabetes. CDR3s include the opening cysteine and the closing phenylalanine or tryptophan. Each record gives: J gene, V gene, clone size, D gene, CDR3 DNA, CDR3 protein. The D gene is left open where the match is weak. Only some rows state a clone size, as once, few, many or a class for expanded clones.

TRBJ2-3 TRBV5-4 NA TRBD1 TGTGCCAGCAGCTTAAGGGACAGGGGTCGAGCAGATACGCAGTATTTT CASSLRDRGRADTQYF
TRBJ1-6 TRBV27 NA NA TGTGCCAGCAGCTCCTTTAATCCCTCTAATTCACCCCTCCACTTT CASSSFNPSNSPLHF
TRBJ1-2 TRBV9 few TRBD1 TGTGCCAGCAGCGAAGGCGGGACAGGGGTCAACTATGGCTACACCTTC CASSEGGTGVNYGYTF
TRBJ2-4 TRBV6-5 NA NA TGTGCCAGCAGCGTAACGTCACCAGCCAAAAACATTCAGTACTTC CASSVTSPAKNIQYF
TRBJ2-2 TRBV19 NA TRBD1 TGTGCCAGTAGAACAGGGGATCTGGGGAGGCTGTTTTTT CASRTGDLGRLFF
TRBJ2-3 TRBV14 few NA TGTGCCAGCAGCCTCGGTTTGGCCGATACGCAGTATTTT CASSLGLADTQYF
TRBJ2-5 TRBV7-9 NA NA TGTGCCAGCAGCCCCCCCCTGGCACCTCAGTACTTC CASSPPLAPQYF
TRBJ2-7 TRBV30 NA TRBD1 TGTGCCTGGAGCAAAATCTCCCGGACAGGGGACGAGCAGTACTTC CAWSKISRTGDEQYF
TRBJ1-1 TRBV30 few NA TGTGCCTGGAGTCTATACCGGGGGGGACGGCGACCTTTCTTT CAWSLYRGGRRPFF
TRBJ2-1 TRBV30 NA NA TGTGCCTGGAGCCAGACAGACTACAATGAGCAGTTCTTC CAWSQTDYNEQFF
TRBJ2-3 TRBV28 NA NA TGTGCCAGCAGCCTCGAGAGTGTCGGAGATACGCAGTATTTT CASSLESVGDTQYF
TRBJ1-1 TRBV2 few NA TGTGCCAGCACTCCGTACGGACAGATGAACACTGAAGCTTTCTTT CASTPYGQMNTEAFF
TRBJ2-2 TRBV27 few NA TGTGCCAGCAGAGGGTTCTACACCGGGGAGCTGTTTTTT CASRGFYTGELFF
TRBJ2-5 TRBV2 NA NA TGTGCCAGCACCACGACAGGAGCCCAGTACTTC CASTTTGAQYF
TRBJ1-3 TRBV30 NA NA TGTGCCTGGAGTCATGGGACTGGAAACACCATATATTTT CAWSHGTGNTIYF
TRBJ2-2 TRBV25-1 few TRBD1 TGTGCCAGCAGTGAGGCAGGGGGCAGCACCGGGGAGCTGTTTTTT CASSEAGGSTGELFF
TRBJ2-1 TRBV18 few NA TGTGCCAGCTCACGAACTCAGGGGAATGAGCAGTTCTTC CASSRTQGNEQFF
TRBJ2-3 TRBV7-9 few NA TGTGCCAGCAGCTCATTGGGAATATTCACAGATACGCAGTATTTT CASSSLGIFTDTQYF
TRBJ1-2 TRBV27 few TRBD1 TGTGCCAGCAGTTACTCCCTCCGGGGACAGCGAAACTATGGCTACACCTTC CASSYSLRGQRNYGYTF
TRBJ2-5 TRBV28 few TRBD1 TGTGCAGGATCGGGGACAGATAAAGAGACCCAGTACTTC CAGSGTDKETQYF
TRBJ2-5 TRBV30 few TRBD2 TGTGCCTGGAGTGTGGCGGGGGGGACGGAGACCCAGTACTTC CAWSVAGGTETQYF
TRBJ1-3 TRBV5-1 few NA TGCGCCAGCAGTGGCGGACGAAGCTCTGGAAACACCATATATTTT CASSGGRSSGNTIYF
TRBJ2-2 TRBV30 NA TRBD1 TGTGCCTGGACCCCGACAGGGATGGTAGGGGAGCTGTTTTTT CAWTPTGMVGELFF
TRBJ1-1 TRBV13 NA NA TGTGCCAGCAGCTTATCCCCCAACGGGGGCACTGAAGCTTTCTTT CASSLSPNGGTEAFF
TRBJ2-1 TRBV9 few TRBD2 TGTGCCAGCAGCGTAGGTTGGACTAGTGAGAATGAGCAGTTCTTC CASSVGWTSENEQFF
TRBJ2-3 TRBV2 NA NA TGTGCCAGCAGCGGACAATTGACAGATACGCAGTATTTT CASSGQLTDTQYF
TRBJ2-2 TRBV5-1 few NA TGCGCCAGCAGCTTGGTTAATACAGGGAGGACCGGGGAGCTGTTTTTT CASSLVNTGRTGELFF
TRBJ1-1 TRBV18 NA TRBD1 TGTGCCAGCTCACCAAGGACAGGGGATGGGGCTGAAGCTTTCTTT CASSPRTGDGAEAFF
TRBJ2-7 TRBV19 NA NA TGTGCCAGTGGACAAGACTACGAGCAGTACTTC CASGQDYEQYF
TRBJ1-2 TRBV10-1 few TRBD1 TGCGCCAGCAGTCCGGACAGGGCGCAGGGTGGCTACACCTTC CASSPDRAQGGYTF
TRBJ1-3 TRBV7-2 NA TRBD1 TGTGCCAGCAGCGTCACAGGGGGCTCCGGAAACACCATATATTTT CASSVTGGSGNTIYF
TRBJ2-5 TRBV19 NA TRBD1 TGTGCCAGTAGTATTGGGACAGCCGTACGAACCCAGTACTTC CASSIGTAVRTQYF
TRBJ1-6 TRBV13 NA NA TGTGCCAGCACCGGGAGGCCAGGTCCAAATTCACCCCTCCACTTT CASTGRPGPNSPLHF
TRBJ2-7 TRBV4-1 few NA TGCGCCAGCAGCCAAGGGCTGGGCCAAAGCGGCTACGAGCAGTACTTC CASSQGLGQSGYEQYF